Included here is one T cell receptor (beta chain) sequence, with context. The antigen is unknown. This specimen comes from a study of CD8+ T cells in alopecia areata. General study points: Across lesional scalp, and particularly alopecia totalis/universalis, clonality surpassed that of normal scalp. Besides other cells, scalp samples also yield sequences of resident alphabeta T cells from normal skin.

Extracted RNA was reverse transcribed into cDNA, the sequencing template. The method was immunoSEQ multiplex PCR; TCRdb's version includes in-frame clones alone and lacks a portion of them. In the table there are 200,000 to 250,000 clones, 67% of which are singletons. Germline assignment: CDR1 SEHNR and CDR2 FQNEAQ (reference sequence). This CDR3 has 17 amino acids. Trimming pared 1 base from V and 2 bases from J, leaving 18 bases between. Peripheral blood and lesional scalp punch biopsies came from alopecia areata patients. This TCR derives from a human donor with alopecia areata. J is TRBJ2-7 and V is TRBV7-9; D is uncertain. The material sequenced was CD4+ T cells sorted from blood, taken at week 0. The CDR3 DNA reads as TGTGCCAGCAGCTTAGTTTTGGATGGGCTCAACGCCTACGAGCAGTACTTC. Translation: CASSLVLDGLNAYEQYF.